This T cell receptor (beta chain) was profiled in a study of T-cell memory formation after mild COVID-19. Study-wide findings and caveats: There was a balanced CD4/CD8 profile in clones contracting day 15 to 85, and later expanders leaned CD4+.

Germline V gene lookup returns CDR1 MNHEY and CDR2 SVGAGI. This CDR3 comprises 13 residues. V was cut by 3 bases and J by 4 bases, with 9 bases left in between. Sample barcodes and UMIs were carried by the TCR alpha and TCR beta cDNA libraries that 5'RACE generated with constant-segment primers. TCRdb ran MiXCR on the 5' RACE reads and lists one entry per CDR3 protein. Of roughly 250,000 distinct CDR3 sequences in the sample, around 15% are singletons; the top ten hold approximately 3.4%. In this sample, this clonotype turned up a few times. As yet, its antigen is unknown. The receptor was isolated from a man aged 18 to 30 who had mild COVID-19 (a few samples of this study predate the infection). Cell type and time point are not known. The genes are TRBV6-5 and TRBJ1-2, with D possibly TRBD1 on 6 matching bases. The specimen was PBMCs or a T cell subset sorted from them (not recorded which). CDR3 nucleotide sequence: TGTGCCAGCAGTTATTCCAGGGGCTATGGCTACACCTTC. The encoded protein is CASSYSRGYGYTF.